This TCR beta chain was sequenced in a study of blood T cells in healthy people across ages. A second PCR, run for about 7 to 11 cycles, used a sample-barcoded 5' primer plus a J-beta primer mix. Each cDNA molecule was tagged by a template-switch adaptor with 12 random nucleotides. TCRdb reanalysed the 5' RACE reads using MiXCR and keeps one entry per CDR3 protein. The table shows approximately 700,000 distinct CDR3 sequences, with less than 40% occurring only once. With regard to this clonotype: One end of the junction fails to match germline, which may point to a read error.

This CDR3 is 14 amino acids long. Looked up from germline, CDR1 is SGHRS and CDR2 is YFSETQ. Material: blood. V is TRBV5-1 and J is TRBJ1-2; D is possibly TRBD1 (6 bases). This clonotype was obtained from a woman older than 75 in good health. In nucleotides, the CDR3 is TGCACCAGTGCTAAGACAGGCGACGACTATGGCTACACCTTC. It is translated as CTSAKTGDDYGYTF.